The 14 T cell receptor beta chains below come from one sample, sequenced in a study of T cells in Graves' hyperthyroidism and ophthalmopathy. The TCR beta CDR3 regions underwent amplification using RNA transcripts as the source. Researchers ran a first-round RT-PCR on the TCR CDR3 using the HTBI primer set. TCRdb ran MiXCR on the multiplex PCR reads and lists one entry per CDR3 protein. The sample holds some 550,000 distinct CDR3 sequences; around 16% are singletons and the top ten take roughly 3.5%. Material: blood. Receptor source: a middle-aged woman with Graves' ophthalmopathy.

This clonotype was seen at least ten times. The V call is TRBV3-1, the J call TRBJ1-2; no definite D call. In germline, CDR1 is LGHDT, CDR2 YNNKEL (reference sequence). The CDR3 is made up of 15 amino acids. V shed 0 bases and J shed 4 bases, with 12 bases lying between them. CDR3 loop: CASSQDSLGGYGYTF. The CDR3 nucleotides are TGTGCCAGCAGCCAAGATAGTTTGGGTGGCTATGGCTACACCTTC.

The rearrangement uses TRBV5-8 and TRBJ2-1; TRBD2 might be the D (7 bases). From germline, CDR1 is SGHTS and CDR2 YDEGEE. The CDR3 is made up of 16 amino acids. V was shortened by 4 bases and J by 6 bases, with 20 bases between the two germline ends. Here the CDR3 reads CASSRGGGGHANEQFF. The DNA for the CDR3 is TGTGCCAGCAGCAGGGGGGGCGGGGGTCACGCCAATGAGCAGTTCTTC.

Concerning this clonotype itself: A clone one base away is much larger, so this may be a read error. The V and J genes are TRBV5-1 and TRBJ1-2, with D perhaps TRBD1 (5 bases). Germline CDR1 is SGHRS and CDR2 is YFSETQ. The CDR3 totals 14 residues. The CDR3 reads CAGSLAAGESGYTF. CDR3 in DNA: TGCGCCGGCAGCTTGGCCGCGGGGGAGAGTGGCTACACCTTC.

This clonotype was seen only a few times. The chain couples TRBV13 to TRBJ2-1; the D gene could be TRBD1 or TRBD2 (5 bases each). Germline lookup yields CDR1 PRHDT and CDR2 FYEKMQ (reference sequence). This CDR3 is built from 17 residues. Trimming took off 5 bases at V and 3 bases at J, with 20 bases between the two ends. The DNA of the CDR3 is TGTGCCAGCAGCCAGACCTGGACGGGGACCGACTACAATGAGCAGTTCTTC. This sequence encodes CASSQTWTGTDYNEQFF.

The table lists this clonotype with many counts. The CDR3 sequence: CASRPRQANTEAFF. In DNA, the CDR3 is TGTGCCAGCAGACCGAGACAGGCGAACACTGAAGCTTTCTTT. The chain is built from TRBV28 and TRBJ1-1; maybe TRBD1 (6 bases). Germline CDR1 is MDHEN and CDR2 is SYDVKM. The CDR3 loop spans 14 amino acids. V lost 6 bases to trimming and J lost 1 base, with 12 bases between them.

The J gene is TRBJ2-1, the V gene TRBV4-1; 10 nucleotides align to TRBD2. The CDR3 runs 15 residues. Germline trimming cut 3 bases from V and 9 bases from J; bases unmatched to any gene: 8. Germline CDR1 reads MGHRA; CDR2 reads YSYEKL. The CDR3 region has the DNA TGCGCCAGCAGCCAGGGCGGACTAGCGGTGGGTGAGCAGTTCTTC. It translates to CASSQGGLAVGEQFF.

This clonotype showed up just once. The chain has TRBV19 and TRBJ2-6; the D gene is possibly TRBD1 (5 bases). CDR3 size: 16 residues. Germline V gives CDR1 LNHDA, CDR2 SQIVND (reference sequence). The V and J ends lost 0 bases and 2 bases respectively, with 8 bases between them. In nucleotides, the CDR3 is TGTGCCAGTAGTATAGACAGGGTTCCTGGGGCCAACGTCCTGACTTTC. It specifies CASSIDRVPGANVLTF.

This clonotype appeared many times. The rearrangement links TRBV20-1 to TRBJ1-2, with 11 bases lining up with TRBD1. Germline values: CDR1 DFQATT, CDR2 SNEGSKA (reference sequence). With 0 bases clipped from V and 8 bases from J, the junction kept 8 bases outside the gene matches. This CDR3 comprises 15 residues. The CDR3 region is CSARDRDRGTEGYTF. The CDR3 DNA follows: TGCAGTGCTAGAGACCGGGACAGGGGGACGGAGGGCTACACCTTC.

This clonotype was detected only a few times. The chain links TRBV27 to TRBJ2-7; 8 nucleotides match TRBD2. This CDR3 comprises 12 residues. CDR1 is MNHEY and CDR2 is SMNVEV in the germline V gene (reference sequence). V lost 6 bases, J lost 8 bases, and 6 bases stayed unmatched. Written as DNA, the CDR3 is TGTGCCAGCAGCCTTAGCGGGGCTAAGCAGTACTTC. It encodes CASSLSGAKQYF.

In this sample, this clonotype turned up many times. The chain recombines TRBV2 with TRBJ2-7; 8 nucleotides match TRBD1. The trim removed 7 bases at V and 3 bases at J, leaving 5 bases unmatched. Germline CDR1 and CDR2: SNHLY and FYNNEI. The CDR3 covers 13 residues. As DNA, the CDR3 is TGTGCCAGCAAGAAGACAGGGGACTACGAGCAGTACTTC. It codes for CASKKTGDYEQYF.

This clonotype was observed at least ten times. The V call is TRBV20-1, the J call TRBJ2-3, with 7 positions matching TRBD1. Germline CDR1 DFQATT, CDR2 SNEGSKA (reference sequence). V gave up 6 bases and J gave up 7 bases; unmatched junction bases: 7. The CDR3 is made up of 12 amino acids. The CDR3 protein is CSAKTGANTQYF. CDR3 DNA sequence: TGCAGTGCCAAAACAGGGGCGAATACGCAGTATTTT.

This clonotype was counted at least ten times. In DNA, the CDR3 is TGTGCCAGCAGTTCAGGGTGGGAGCTGTTTTTT. Encoded protein: CASSSGWELFF. The rearrangement uses TRBV28 and TRBJ2-2; TRBD1 might be the D (5 bases). The germline V and J ends were trimmed by 4 bases and 9 bases, with 6 bases remaining between them. The CDR3 contains 11 residues. CDR1 is MDHEN, CDR2 SYDVKM, per germline. The full variable domain, completed using reference TRBV28 and TRBJ2-2, is DVKVTQSSRYLVKRTGEKVFLECVQDMDHENMFWYRQDPGLGLRLIYFSYDVKMKEKGDIPEGYSVSREKKERFSLILESASTNQTSMYLCASSSGWELFFGEGSRLTVL.

J is TRBJ2-7 and V is TRBV28, with D perhaps TRBD1 (6 bases). CDR3 size: 15 residues. CDR1 and CDR2 from the germline V gene are MDHEN and SYDVKM. Between the trimmed V and J ends, which lost 6 bases and 3 bases, there was a span of 18 bases. The CDR3 protein is CASRSRDIESYEQYF. In nucleotides, the CDR3 is TGTGCCAGCAGATCACGGGACATAGAGAGCTACGAGCAGTACTTC.

The rearrangement links TRBV2 to TRBJ1-2; D perhaps matches TRBD1 (6 bases). Germline V CDR1 and CDR2: SNHLY, FYNNEI. Trimming removed 5 bases at V and 8 bases at J, with 15 bases between. The CDR3 length is 13 residues. CDR3: CASSLTGLDGYTF. The CDR3, as DNA: TGTGCCAGCAGTCTCACAGGGCTGGACGGCTACACCTTC.